These T cell receptor beta chains were read from a single sample in a study of T cell responses to AZD1222 COVID-19 vaccine. Method: immunoSEQ multiplex PCR; TCRdb's copy keeps in-frame clones and lacks some. The repertoire holds 250,000 or so clones, with about 92% as singletons. The material was peripheral blood, obtained on day 0 of AZD1222 vaccination. All receptors derive from an adult in good health. Each CDR3 is given with its conserved first and last residue. The order of the fields is V gene, J gene, CDR3 protein.

v_gene: TRBV5-5
j_gene: TRBJ2-5
CDR3aa: CASSSGFALGETQYF

v_gene: TRBV12-3/TRBV12-4
j_gene: TRBJ1-1
CDR3aa: CASSLVEGWGAFF

v_gene: TRBV4-1
j_gene: TRBJ2-4
CDR3aa: CASSQPGTRNIQYF

v_gene: TRBV3-1/TRBV3-2
j_gene: TRBJ2-7
CDR3aa: CASSSLHSGPYEQYF

v_gene: TRBV20-1
j_gene: TRBJ2-7
CDR3aa: CSARDAGEQYF

v_gene: TRBV28
j_gene: TRBJ1-2
CDR3aa: CASSLTGYGYTF

v_gene: TRBV3-1/TRBV3-2
j_gene: TRBJ1-1
CDR3aa: CASSQEGGTEAFF

v_gene: TRBV7-2
j_gene: TRBJ1-3
CDR3aa: CASMVPTAGNTIYF

v_gene: TRBV9
j_gene: TRBJ2-3
CDR3aa: CASSVSGTGRTDTQYF

v_gene: TRBV14
j_gene: TRBJ2-7
CDR3aa: CASSQEERDLQSSYEQYF

v_gene: TRBV5-1
j_gene: TRBJ1-4
CDR3aa: CATTGTNPTNEKLFF

v_gene: TRBV4-1
j_gene: TRBJ1-5
CDR3aa: CASSHRWDRGDNQPQHF

v_gene: TRBV6-6
j_gene: TRBJ1-4
CDR3aa: CASQRGGRSEKLFF

v_gene: TRBV3-1/TRBV3-2
j_gene: TRBJ2-3
CDR3aa: CASSLRLAGADTQYF

v_gene: TRBV6-6
j_gene: TRBJ1-6
CDR3aa: CASSTRTVNSPLHF

v_gene: TRBV3-1/TRBV3-2
j_gene: TRBJ1-3
CDR3aa: CASSQGGSYSGNTIYF

v_gene: TRBV5-1
j_gene: TRBJ1-2
CDR3aa: CASSRLPQGHYGYTF

v_gene: TRBV6-5
j_gene: TRBJ2-1
CDR3aa: CASKRGKYNEQFF

v_gene: TRBV11-2
j_gene: TRBJ2-3
CDR3aa: CASSSGGGTDTQYF

v_gene: TRBV3-1/TRBV3-2
j_gene: TRBJ1-5
CDR3aa: CASSLSVGDQPQHF

v_gene: TRBV5-1
j_gene: TRBJ2-1
CDR3aa: CASSLVRGQYNEQFF

v_gene: TRBV7-9
j_gene: TRBJ2-1
CDR3aa: CASSLGRGLAGVYEQFF

v_gene: TRBV27
j_gene: TRBJ1-5
CDR3aa: CASTSNGKPQHF

v_gene: TRBV30
j_gene: TRBJ1-1
CDR3aa: CAGLRTEAFF

v_gene: TRBV6-6
j_gene: TRBJ1-3
CDR3aa: CASMWTVSGNTIYF

v_gene: TRBV29-1
j_gene: TRBJ2-1
CDR3aa: CSGWTAARNEQFF

v_gene: TRBV28
j_gene: TRBJ2-1
CDR3aa: CASSPPGQGAYNEQFF

v_gene: TRBV6-2/TRBV6-3
j_gene: TRBJ2-7
CDR3aa: CASSRQGTYLAEQYF

v_gene: TRBV7-2
j_gene: TRBJ1-1
CDR3aa: CASSLRRGPEAFF

v_gene: TRBV6-5
j_gene: TRBJ2-1
CDR3aa: CASSYRTSSNEQFF

v_gene: TRBV28
j_gene: TRBJ2-2
CDR3aa: CASSLLRGRGTGELFF